In its sample, the clone carrying this TCR beta chain was seen once. The data stem from a study of T cells after somatic rescue of genetic block. This CDR3 is 15 amino acids long. CDR1 SGHAT and CDR2 FQNNGV come from the germline V gene. V lost 4 bases to trimming and J lost 3 bases; unmatched junction nucleotides: 8. Generated by immunoSEQ multiplex PCR, the TCRdb table keeps only in-frame clones and is missing some. The data contain tens of thousands of clones, about 87% of them singletons. The J gene is TRBJ2-7, the V gene TRBV11-2; 8 bases match TRBD1. Input material: peripheral blood mononuclear cells (PBMCs). The sequence was obtained from a woman between 18 and 30 years old. CDR3 bases: TGTGCCAGCAGCTGGACAGGGACCGCCGGCTACGAGCAGTACTTC. Translated, it gives CASSWTGTAGYEQYF.